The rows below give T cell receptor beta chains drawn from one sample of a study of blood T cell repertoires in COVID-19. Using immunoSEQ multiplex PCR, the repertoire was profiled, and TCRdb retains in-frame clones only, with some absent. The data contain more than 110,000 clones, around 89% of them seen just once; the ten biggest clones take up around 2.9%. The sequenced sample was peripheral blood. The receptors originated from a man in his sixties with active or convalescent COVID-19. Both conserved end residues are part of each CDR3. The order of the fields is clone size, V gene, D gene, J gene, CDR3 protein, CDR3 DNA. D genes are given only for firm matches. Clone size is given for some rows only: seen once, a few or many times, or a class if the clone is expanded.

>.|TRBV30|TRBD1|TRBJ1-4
CAWSIKTGQGGGKLFF
TGTGCCTGGAGTATAAAAACGGGACAGGGTGGAGGAAAACTGTTTTTT
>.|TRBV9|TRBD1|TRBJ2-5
CASSFTGTGEEETQYF
TGTGCCAGCAGCTTCACCGGGACAGGGGAGGAAGAGACCCAGTACTTC
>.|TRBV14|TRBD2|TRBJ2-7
CASSQDFWREGRYEQYF
TGTGCCAGCAGCCAAGATTTCTGGCGGGAGGGCCGGTACGAGCAGTACTTC
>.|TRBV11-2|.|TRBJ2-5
CASSFLSRRGEWRTQYF
TGTGCCAGCAGCTTCCTTAGTCGGAGGGGCGAATGGAGGACCCAGTACTTC
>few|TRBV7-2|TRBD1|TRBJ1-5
CASSLDRVNQPQHF
TGTGCCAGCAGCTTGGACAGGGTCAATCAGCCCCAGCATTTT
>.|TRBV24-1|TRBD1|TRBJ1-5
CATSDAGGVSNQPQHF
TGTGCCACCAGTGATGCAGGGGGCGTTAGCAATCAGCCCCAGCATTTT
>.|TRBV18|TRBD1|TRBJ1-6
CASSQPGQGSNSPLHF
TGTGCCAGCTCACAGCCGGGACAGGGGAGTAATTCACCCCTCCACTTT
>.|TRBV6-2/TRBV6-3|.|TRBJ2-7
CASSYSIYEQYF
TGTGCCAGCAGTTACTCTATCTACGAGCAGTACTTC
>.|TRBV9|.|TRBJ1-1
CASSDRGGMNTEAFF
TGTGCCAGCAGCGACCGTGGGGGGATGAACACTGAAGCTTTCTTT
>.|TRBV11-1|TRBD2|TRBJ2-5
CASSSPGLASQETQYF
TGTGCCAGCAGCTCCCCGGGACTAGCGAGCCAAGAGACCCAGTACTTC
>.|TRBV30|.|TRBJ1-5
CAWSVRIGRVNQPQHF
TGTGCCTGGAGTGTAAGGATCGGCAGGGTCAATCAGCCCCAGCATTTT
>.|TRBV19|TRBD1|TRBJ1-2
CASRGTGEDYGYTF
TGTGCCAGTAGGGGGACAGGAGAAGACTATGGCTACACCTTC
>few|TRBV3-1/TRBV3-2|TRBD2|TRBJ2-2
CASRTSGRANTGELFF
TGTGCCAGCAGAACAAGCGGGAGGGCCAACACCGGGGAGCTGTTTTTT
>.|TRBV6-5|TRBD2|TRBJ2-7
CASSYRTSSTYEQYF
TGTGCCAGCAGTTACCGGACTAGCAGCACCTACGAGCAGTACTTC
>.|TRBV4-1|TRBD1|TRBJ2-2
CASSDRGNTGELFF
TGCGCCAGCAGCGACAGGGGTAACACCGGGGAGCTGTTTTTT
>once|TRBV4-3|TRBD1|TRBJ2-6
CASSPRGTGGPSGANVLTF
TGCGCCAGCAGCCCCCGAGGGACAGGGGGACCCTCTGGGGCCAACGTCCTGACTTTC
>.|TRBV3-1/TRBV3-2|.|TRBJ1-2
CASSHRDTYGYTF
TGTGCCAGCAGCCACCGGGACACCTATGGCTACACCTTC
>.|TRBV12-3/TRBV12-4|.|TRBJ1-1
CASSSGERKIF
TGTGCCAGCAGTTCGGGTGAGCGTAAAATCTTT
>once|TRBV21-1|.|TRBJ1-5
CASSKVDGEYSNQPQHF
TGTGCCAGCAGCAAAGTAGATGGAGAATATAGCAATCAGCCCCAGCATTTT
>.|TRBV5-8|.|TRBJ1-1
CASSSFGEVNTEAFF
TGTGCCAGCAGCTCCTTCGGGGAGGTGAACACTGAAGCTTTCTTT
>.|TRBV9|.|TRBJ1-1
CASSVVAGGGTEAFF
TGTGCCAGCAGCGTAGTTGCGGGGGGGGGCACTGAAGCTTTCTTT
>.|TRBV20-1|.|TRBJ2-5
CSASVAGSRETQYF
TGCAGTGCTAGTGTGGCGGGGTCTCGGGAGACCCAGTACTTC
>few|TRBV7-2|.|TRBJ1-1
CASRLGGNTEAFF
TGTGCCAGCCGGCTCGGGGGAAACACTGAAGCTTTCTTT
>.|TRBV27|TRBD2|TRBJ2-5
CASSLRLAGKLGVTQYF
TGTGCCAGCAGTTTAAGACTAGCGGGAAAGCTAGGCGTGACCCAGTACTTC
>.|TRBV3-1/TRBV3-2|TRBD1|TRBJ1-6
CASSQRRDRSPLHF
TGTGCCAGCAGCCAACGAAGGGACAGGTCACCCCTCCACTTT
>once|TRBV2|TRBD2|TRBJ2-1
CASSWTSGGVSEQFF
TGTGCCAGCAGCTGGACTAGCGGGGGGGTTAGTGAGCAGTTCTTC
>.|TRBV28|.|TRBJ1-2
CASRPGLAYGYTF
TGTGCCAGCAGACCAGGGTTGGCCTATGGCTACACCTTC
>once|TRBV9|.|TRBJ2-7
CASSVMETGGPYEQYF
TGTGCCAGCAGCGTAATGGAAACAGGTGGACCCTACGAGCAGTACTTC
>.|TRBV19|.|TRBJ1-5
CASAGRGQSQPQHF
TGTGCCAGTGCCGGGCGGGGGCAAAGCCAGCCCCAGCATTTT
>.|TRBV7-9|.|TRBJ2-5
CASSLYGEEGETQYF
TGTGCCAGCAGCTTATATGGGGAGGAAGGAGAGACCCAGTACTTC